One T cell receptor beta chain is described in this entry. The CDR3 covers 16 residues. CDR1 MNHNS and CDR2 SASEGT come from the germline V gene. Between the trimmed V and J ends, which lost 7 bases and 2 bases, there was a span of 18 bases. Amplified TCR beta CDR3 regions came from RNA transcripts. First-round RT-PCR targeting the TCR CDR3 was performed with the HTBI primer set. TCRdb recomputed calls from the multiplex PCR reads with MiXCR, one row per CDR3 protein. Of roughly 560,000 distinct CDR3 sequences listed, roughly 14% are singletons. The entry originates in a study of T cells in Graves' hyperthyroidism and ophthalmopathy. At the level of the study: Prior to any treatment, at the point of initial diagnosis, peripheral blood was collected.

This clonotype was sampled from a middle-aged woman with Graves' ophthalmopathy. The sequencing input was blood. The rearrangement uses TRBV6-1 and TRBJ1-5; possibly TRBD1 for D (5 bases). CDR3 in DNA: TGTGCCAGCACCTCCCTCTGGGGCATTCGCAATCAGCCCCAGCATTTT. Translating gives CASTSLWGIRNQPQHF.